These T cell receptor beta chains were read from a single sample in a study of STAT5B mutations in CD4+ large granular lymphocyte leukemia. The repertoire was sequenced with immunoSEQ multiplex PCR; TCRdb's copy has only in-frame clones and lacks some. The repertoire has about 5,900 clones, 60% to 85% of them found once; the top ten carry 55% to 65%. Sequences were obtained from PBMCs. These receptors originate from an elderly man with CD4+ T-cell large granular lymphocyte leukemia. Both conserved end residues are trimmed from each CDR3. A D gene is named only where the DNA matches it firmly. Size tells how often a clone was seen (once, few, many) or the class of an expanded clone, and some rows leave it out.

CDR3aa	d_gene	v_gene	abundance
ASSSDPGTGDYT	TRBD1	TRBV27	.
ASSPRGGRVTDTQY	.	TRBV5-1	.
ASVKAVTGRGGNEQY	.	TRBV7-9	once
TSSQATYSNQPQH	.	TRBV1	.
ASSYFTEAF	.	TRBV28	.
ASSHSTGTGGLNEQF	TRBD1	TRBV5-1	.
ASSQEARVEAF	.	TRBV11-2	.
ASSLAGRAYEQY	.	TRBV7-9	.
SVVRGRRETQY	TRBD1	TRBV29-1	.
SVDLVGDWGAF	.	TRBV29-1	.
ASSLDRVKLF	.	TRBV7-6	.
ASSQWTGGLGSPLH	TRBD1	TRBV5-6	.
ASSFSSGGGVDTEAF	.	TRBV11-2	.
ASSLGVNPGSPRGYT	.	TRBV7-8	.
ASSQGRGTLEETQY	.	TRBV14	few
ASSLEGQGVTDTQY	TRBD1	TRBV7-9	few
ASSQGTGGNTEAF	.	TRBV4-3	.
AISESSGEQF	.	TRBV10-3	.
ASSTAPGQGWGEAF	TRBD1	TRBV11-2	.
AWSVRGGSYEQY	.	TRBV30	.
ASSLGPVGGYT	.	TRBV5-4	.
ASSQSGAYNEQF	.	TRBV4-1	.
ASLLPGQETQY	.	TRBV7-9	.
ASGLVPYPGELF	.	TRBV12-5	.